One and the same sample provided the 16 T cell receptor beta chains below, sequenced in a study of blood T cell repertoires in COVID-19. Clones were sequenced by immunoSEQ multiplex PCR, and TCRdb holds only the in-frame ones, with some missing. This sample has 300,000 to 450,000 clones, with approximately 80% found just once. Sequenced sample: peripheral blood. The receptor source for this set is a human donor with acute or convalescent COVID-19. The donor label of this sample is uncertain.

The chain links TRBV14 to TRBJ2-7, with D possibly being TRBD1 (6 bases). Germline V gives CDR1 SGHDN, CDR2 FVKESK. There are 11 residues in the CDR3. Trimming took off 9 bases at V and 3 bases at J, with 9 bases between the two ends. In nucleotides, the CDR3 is TGTGCCAGGTCAGGGGACTACGAGCAGTACTTC. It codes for CARSGDYEQYF.

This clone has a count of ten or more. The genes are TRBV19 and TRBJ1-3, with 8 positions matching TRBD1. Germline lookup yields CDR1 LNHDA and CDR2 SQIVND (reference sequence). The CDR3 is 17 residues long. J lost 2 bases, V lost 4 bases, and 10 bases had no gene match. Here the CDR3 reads CASSTDRQGRPGNTIYF. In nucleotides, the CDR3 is TGTGCCAGTAGTACGGACCGACAGGGGAGGCCTGGAAACACCATATATTTT.

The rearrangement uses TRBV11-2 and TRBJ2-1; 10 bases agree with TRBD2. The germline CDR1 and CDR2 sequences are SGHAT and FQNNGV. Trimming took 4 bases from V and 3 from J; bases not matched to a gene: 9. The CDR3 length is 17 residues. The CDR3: CASSSYPSGGGYNEQFF. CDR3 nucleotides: TGTGCCAGCAGCTCCTATCCTAGCGGGGGCGGCTACAATGAGCAGTTCTTC.

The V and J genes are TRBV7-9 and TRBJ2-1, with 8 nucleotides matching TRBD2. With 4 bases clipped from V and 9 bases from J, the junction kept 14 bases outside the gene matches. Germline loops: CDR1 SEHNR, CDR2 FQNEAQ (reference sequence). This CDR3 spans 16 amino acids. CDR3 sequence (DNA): TGTGCCAGCAGCTCGCCCACCCTGTCCCGGGAGGGTGAGCAGTTCTTC. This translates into CASSSPTLSREGEQFF.

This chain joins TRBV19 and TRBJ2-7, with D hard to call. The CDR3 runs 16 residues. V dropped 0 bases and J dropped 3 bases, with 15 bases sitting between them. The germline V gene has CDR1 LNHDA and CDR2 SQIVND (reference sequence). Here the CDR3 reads CASSIDHGTEFYEQYF. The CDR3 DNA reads TGTGCCAGTAGTATAGATCACGGAACAGAGTTCTACGAGCAGTACTTC.

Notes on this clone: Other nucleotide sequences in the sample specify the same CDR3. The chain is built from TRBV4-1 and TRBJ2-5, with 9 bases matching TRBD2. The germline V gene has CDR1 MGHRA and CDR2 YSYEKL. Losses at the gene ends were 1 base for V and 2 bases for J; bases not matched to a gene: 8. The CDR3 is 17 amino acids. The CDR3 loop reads CASSQGGGLAGQETQYF. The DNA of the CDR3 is TGCGCCAGCAGCCAAGGCGGCGGGCTAGCGGGACAAGAGACCCAGTACTTC.

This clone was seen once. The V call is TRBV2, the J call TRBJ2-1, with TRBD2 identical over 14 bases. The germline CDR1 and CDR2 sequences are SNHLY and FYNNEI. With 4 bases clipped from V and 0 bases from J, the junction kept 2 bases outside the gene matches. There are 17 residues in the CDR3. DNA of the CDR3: TGTGCCAGCAGTGGACTAGCGGGGGGGGTCTCCTACAATGAGCAGTTCTTC. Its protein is CASSGLAGGVSYNEQFF.

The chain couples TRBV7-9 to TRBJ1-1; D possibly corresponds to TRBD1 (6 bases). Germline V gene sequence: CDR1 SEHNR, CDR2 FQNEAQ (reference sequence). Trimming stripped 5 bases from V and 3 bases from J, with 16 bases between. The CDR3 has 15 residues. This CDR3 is CASSHRQERHTEAFF. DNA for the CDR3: TGTGCCAGCAGCCATAGACAGGAAAGGCACACTGAAGCTTTCTTT.

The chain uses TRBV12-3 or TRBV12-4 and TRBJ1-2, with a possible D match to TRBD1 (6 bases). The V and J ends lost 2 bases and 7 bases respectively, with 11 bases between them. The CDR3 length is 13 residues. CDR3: CASSLTGTSGYTF. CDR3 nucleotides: TGTGCCAGCAGTTTAACCGGGACATCTGGCTACACCTTC.

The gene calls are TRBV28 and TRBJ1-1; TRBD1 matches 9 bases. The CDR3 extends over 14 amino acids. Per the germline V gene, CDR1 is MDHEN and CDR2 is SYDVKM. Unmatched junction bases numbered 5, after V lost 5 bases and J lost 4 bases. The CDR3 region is CASSTQGAPTEAFF. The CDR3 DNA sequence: TGTGCCAGCAGTACACAGGGGGCGCCCACTGAAGCTTTCTTT.

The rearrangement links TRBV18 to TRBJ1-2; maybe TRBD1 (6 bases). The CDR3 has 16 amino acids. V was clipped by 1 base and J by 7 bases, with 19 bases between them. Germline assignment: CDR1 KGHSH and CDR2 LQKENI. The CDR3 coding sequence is TGTGCCAGCTCACCACTAGAAACAGGGCGAGACTCTGGCTACACCTTC. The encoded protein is CASSPLETGRDSGYTF.

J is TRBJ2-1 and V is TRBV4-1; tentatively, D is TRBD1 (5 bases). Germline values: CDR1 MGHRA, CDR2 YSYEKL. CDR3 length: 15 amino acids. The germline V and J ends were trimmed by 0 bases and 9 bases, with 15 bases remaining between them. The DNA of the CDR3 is TGCGCCAGCAGCCAAGATACCGTAACAGGTTCTGAGCAGTTCTTC. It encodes CASSQDTVTGSEQFF.

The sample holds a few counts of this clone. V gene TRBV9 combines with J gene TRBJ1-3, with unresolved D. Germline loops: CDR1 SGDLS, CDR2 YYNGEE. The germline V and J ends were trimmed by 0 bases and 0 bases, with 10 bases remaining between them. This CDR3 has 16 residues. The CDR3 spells CASSVVGGLSGNTIYF. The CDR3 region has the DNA TGTGCCAGCAGCGTAGTGGGCGGGCTCTCTGGAAACACCATATATTTT.

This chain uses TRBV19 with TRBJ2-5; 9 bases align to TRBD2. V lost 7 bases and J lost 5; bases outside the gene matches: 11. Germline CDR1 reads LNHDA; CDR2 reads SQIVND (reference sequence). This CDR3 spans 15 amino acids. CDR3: CASMTWREGRETQYF. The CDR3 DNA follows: TGTGCCAGTATGACCTGGCGGGAGGGCCGGGAGACCCAGTACTTC.

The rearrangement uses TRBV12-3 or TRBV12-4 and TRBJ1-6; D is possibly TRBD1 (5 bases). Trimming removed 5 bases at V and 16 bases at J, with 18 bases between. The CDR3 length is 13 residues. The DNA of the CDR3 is TGTGCCAGCAGTCCCAGCCTGTCCGGGGGGCTCCACTTT. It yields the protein CASSPSLSGGLHF.

The CDR3 spells CASSNKPGGVGGYTF. Written as DNA, the CDR3 is TGTGCCAGCAGCAACAAACCAGGGGGCGTGGGTGGCTACACCTTC. The chain is built from TRBV21-1 and TRBJ1-2; the table assigns TRBD1, which was not confirmed against the DNA. TRBV21-1 is a pseudogene segment. The CDR3 has 15 amino acids.